This TCR beta chain was captured by sequencing in a study of graft-versus-host responses after intestinal transplantation. Across the whole study: Following induction with anti-thymocyte globulin, all recipients were given tacrolimus and steroids for three to four years. Study-wide findings and caveats: Individuals who had graft-donor T cell macrochimerism had allografts that showed high graft-versus-host to host-versus-graft clonal ratios. Peak levels of circulating GvH clones tracked with early post-transplant HvG declines. Recipient marrow held GvH clones, some first seen in ileum or blood.

CDR1 SGHAT and CDR2 FQNNGV come from the germline V gene. V shed 1 base and J 6 bases; nucleotides not matched to a gene: 3. This CDR3 contains 14 residues. This clone was picked up one time. Antigen: not known. The assay was immunoSEQ multiplex PCR, and TCRdb's table has in-frame clones only and misses some. This table holds approximately 90,000 clones, around 90% found once. The rearrangement joins TRBV11-2 to TRBJ1-5; 7 nucleotides line up with TRBD1. This TCR was sampled from a human donor who was the organ donor for an intestinal transplant. Sequenced material: unstimulated CD8+ T cells sorted from spleen or lymph node cells, taken before transplant. This CDR3 is CASSLGGGLQPQHF. CDR3 in DNA: TGTGCCAGCAGCTTAGGAGGGGGCCTTCAGCCCCAGCATTTT.